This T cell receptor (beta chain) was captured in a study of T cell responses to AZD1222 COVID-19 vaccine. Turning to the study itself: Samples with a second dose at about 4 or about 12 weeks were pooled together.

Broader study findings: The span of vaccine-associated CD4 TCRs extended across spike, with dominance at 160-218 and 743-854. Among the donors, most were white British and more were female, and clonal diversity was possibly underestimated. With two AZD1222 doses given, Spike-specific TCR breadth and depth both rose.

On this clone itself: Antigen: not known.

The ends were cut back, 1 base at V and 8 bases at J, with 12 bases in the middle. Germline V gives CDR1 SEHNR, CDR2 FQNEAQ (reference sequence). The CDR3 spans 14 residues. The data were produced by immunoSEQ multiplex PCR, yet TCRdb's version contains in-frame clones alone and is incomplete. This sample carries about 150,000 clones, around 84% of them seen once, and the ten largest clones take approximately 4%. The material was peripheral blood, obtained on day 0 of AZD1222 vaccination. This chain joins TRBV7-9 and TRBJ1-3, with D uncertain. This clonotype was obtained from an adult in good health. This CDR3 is CASSLERGQDTIYF. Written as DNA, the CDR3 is TGTGCCAGCAGCTTAGAACGCGGTCAAGACACCATATATTTT.